Below, one T cell receptor beta chain is given with its context. The antigen is unknown. This sample was included in a study of blood T cells in healthy people across ages. Study details: About one barcoded beta molecule per two T cells was captured by template switching.

There are 15 residues in the CDR3. Germline CDR1 SGHRS, CDR2 YFSETQ. V was trimmed by 2 bases and J by 4 bases, leaving 12 bases between them. Study-level findings and limits: Observed TCR beta diversity per million T cells went down as age went up. This fall followed a roughly linear course with age.

PCR was performed a second time for about 6 to 11 cycles using a sample-barcoded 5' primer and a J-beta primer mix. Each of the cDNA molecules was tagged by a template-switch adaptor with 12 random nucleotides. TCRdb itself ran the 5' RACE reads through MiXCR, one entry per CDR3 protein. The sample shows around 1,000,000 distinct CDR3 sequences, more than 30% of them seen only once. The sample consisted of blood. The chain recombines TRBV5-1 with TRBJ2-2; the D gene is possibly TRBD1 (5 bases). The sequence derives from a man between 18 and 35 years old in good health. Written as DNA, the CDR3 is TGCGCCAGCAGCTTTGTCAGGGTTGGCACCGGGGAGCTGTTTTTT. Translated, it gives CASSFVRVGTGELFF.